The T cell receptor beta chain described here comes from a study of cytomegalovirus exposure and HLA in healthy donors. 13 Jbeta primers and 60 Vbeta primers were used for the PCR. Clones were read by immunoSEQ multiplex PCR, and TCRdb kept only the in-frame ones, dropping some. This table holds about 150,000 clones, approximately 85% found once. About this clone itself: The antigen remains unidentified.

Broader study findings: An apparent linkage of common viral pathogens to several of the most significant clusters emerged in a later analysis.

V lost 2 bases, J lost 2 bases, and 8 bases lay in between. Germline values: CDR1 SGHTS, CDR2 YDEGEE. CDR3 size: 14 residues. Sequences were obtained from PBMCs. This rearrangement joins TRBV5-8 to TRBJ2-1; weak D call: TRBD2 (6 bases). This clonotype was obtained from a girl aged 5-17 years in good health and CMV-seropositive. DNA for the CDR3: TGTGCCAGCAGCTTAGGCGGGGCCTACAATGAGCAGTTCTTC. Its protein product is CASSLGGAYNEQFF.